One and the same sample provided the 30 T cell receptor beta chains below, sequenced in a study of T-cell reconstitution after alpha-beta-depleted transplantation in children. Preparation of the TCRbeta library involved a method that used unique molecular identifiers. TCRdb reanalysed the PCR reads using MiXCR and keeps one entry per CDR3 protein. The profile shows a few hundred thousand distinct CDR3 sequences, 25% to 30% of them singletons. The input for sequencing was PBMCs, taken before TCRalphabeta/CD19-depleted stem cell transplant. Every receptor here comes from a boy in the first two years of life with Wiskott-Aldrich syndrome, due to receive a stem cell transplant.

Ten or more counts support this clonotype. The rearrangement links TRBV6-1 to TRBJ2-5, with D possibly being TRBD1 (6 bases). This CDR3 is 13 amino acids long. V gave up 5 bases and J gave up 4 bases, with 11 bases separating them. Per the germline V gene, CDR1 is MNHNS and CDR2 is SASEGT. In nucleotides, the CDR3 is TGTGCCAGCAGTAGTACAGGGAGAGAGACCCAGTACTTC. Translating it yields CASSSTGRETQYF.

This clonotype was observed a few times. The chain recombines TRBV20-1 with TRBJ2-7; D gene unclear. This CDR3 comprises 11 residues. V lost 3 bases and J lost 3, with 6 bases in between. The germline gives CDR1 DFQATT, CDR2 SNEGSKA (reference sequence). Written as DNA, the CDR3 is TGCAGTGCTAGTGATCTCTACGAGCAGTACTTC. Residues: CSASDLYEQYF.

CDR3 loop: CASSLDPFGGETQYF. CDR3 bases: TGCGCCAGCAGCTTGGACCCATTTGGCGGGGAGACCCAGTACTTC. The chain employs TRBV5-1 and TRBJ2-5; a weak D match, TRBD2 (5 bases). This CDR3 has 15 residues. Germline-derived CDR1 and CDR2 are SGHRS and YFSETQ. Trimming removed 0 bases at V and 5 bases at J, with 14 bases between.

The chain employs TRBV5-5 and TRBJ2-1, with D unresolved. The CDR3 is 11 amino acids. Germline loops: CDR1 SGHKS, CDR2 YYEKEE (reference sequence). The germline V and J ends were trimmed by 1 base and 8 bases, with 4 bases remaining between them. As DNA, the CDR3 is TGTGCCAGCAGCTTGCCCTATGAGCAGTTCTTC. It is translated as CASSLPYEQFF.

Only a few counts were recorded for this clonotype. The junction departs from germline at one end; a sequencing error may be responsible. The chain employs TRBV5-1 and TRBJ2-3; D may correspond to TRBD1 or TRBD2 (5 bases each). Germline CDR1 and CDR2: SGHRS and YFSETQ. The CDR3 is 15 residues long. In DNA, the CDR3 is TGTGCCAGCAGCTTAGTGAGAGGGGGCACAGATACGCAGTATTTT. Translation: CASSLVRGGTDTQYF.

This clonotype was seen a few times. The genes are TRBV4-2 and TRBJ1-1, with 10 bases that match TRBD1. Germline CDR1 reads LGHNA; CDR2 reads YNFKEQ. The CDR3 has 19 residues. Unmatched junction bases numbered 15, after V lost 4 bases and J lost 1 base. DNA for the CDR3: TGTGCCAGCAGCCCCCAGTCCCGGGACAGGGGTCGGAGGAACACTGAAGCTTTCTTT. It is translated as CASSPQSRDRGRRNTEAFF.

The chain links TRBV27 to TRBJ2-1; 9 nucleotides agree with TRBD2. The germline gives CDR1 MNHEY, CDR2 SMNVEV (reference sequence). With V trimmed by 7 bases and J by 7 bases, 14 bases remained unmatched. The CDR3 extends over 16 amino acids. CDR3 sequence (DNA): TGTGCCAGCACCTATAGGGCGGGAGGGGTTAATAATGAGCAGTTCTTC. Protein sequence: CASTYRAGGVNNEQFF.

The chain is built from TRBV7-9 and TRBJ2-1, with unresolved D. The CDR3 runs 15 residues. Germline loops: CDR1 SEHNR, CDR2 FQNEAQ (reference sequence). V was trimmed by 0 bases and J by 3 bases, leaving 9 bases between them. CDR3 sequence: CASSLASVLYNEQFF. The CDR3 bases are TGTGCCAGCAGCTTAGCGTCCGTTCTCTACAATGAGCAGTTCTTC.

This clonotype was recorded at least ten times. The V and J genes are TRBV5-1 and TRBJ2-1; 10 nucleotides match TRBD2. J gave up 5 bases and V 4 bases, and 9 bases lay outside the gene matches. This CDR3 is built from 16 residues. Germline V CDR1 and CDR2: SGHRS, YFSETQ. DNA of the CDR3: TGCGCCAGCAGCACCCTAGCGGGAGTAAAGGACAATGAGCAGTTCTTC. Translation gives CASSTLAGVKDNEQFF. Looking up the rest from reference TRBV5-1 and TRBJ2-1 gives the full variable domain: KAGVTQTPRYLIKTRGQQVTLSCSPISGHRSVSWYQQTPGQGLQFLFEYFSETQRNKGNFPGRFSGRQFSNSRSEMNVSTLELGDSALYLCASSTLAGVKDNEQFFGPGTRLTVL.

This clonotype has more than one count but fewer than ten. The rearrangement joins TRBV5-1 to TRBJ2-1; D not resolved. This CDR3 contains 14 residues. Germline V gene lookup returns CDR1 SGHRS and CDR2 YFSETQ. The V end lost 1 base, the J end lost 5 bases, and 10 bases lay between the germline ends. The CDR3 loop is CASSLLPLHNEQFF. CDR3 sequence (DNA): TGCGCCAGCAGCTTGCTGCCACTCCACAATGAGCAGTTCTTC.

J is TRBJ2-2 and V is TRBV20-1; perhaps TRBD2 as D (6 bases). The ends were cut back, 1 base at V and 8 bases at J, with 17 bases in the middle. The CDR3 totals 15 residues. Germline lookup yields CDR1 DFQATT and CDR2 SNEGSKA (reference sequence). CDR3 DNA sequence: TGCAGTGCTAGAGGAGGGGACTCTTCTCTAGGGGAGCTGTTTTTT. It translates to CSARGGDSSLGELFF.

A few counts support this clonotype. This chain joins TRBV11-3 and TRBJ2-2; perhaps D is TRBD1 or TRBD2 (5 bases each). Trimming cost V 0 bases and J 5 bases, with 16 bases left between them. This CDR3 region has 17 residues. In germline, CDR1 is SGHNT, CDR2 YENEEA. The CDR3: CASSLETGPSGTGELFF. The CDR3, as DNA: TGTGCCAGCAGCTTAGAAACGGGACCCTCAGGAACCGGGGAGCTGTTTTTT.

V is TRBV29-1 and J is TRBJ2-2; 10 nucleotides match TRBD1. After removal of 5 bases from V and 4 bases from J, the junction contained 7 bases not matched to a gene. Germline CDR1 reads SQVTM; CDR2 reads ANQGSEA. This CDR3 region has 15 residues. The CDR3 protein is CSVRRDRGFTGELFF. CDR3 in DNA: TGCAGCGTTCGCCGGGACAGGGGATTCACCGGGGAGCTGTTTTTT.

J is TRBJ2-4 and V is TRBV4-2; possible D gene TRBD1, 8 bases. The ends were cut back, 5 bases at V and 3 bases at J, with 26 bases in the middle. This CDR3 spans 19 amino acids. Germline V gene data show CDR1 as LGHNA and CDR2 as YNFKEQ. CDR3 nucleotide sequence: TGTGCCAGCAGCGGCAGGGGGCGACTAGCAGAGAGGGACAAAAACATTCAGTACTTC. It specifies CASSGRGRLAERDKNIQYF.

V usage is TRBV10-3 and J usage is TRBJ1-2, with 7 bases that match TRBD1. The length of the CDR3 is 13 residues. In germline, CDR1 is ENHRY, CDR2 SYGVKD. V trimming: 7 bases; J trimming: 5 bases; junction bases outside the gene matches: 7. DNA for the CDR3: TGTGCCATCACTACCGGGACAGCGTATGGCTACACCTTC. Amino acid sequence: CAITTGTAYGYTF.

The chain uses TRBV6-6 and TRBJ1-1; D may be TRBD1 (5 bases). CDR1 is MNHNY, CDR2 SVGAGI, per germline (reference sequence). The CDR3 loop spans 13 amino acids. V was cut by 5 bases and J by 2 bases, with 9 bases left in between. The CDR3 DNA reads TGTGCCAGCAGTACTCAGGGTAACACTGAAGCTTTCTTT. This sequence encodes CASSTQGNTEAFF.

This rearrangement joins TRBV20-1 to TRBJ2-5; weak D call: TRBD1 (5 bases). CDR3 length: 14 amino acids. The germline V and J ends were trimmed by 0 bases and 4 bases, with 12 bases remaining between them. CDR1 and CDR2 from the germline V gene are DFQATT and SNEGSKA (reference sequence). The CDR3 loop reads CSARDLIGAETQYF. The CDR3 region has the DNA TGCAGTGCTAGAGATCTGATAGGGGCAGAGACCCAGTACTTC.

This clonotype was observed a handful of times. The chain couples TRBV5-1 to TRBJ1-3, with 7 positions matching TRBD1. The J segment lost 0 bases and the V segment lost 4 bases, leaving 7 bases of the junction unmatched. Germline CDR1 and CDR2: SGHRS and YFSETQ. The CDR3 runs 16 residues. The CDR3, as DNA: TGCGCCAGCAGCGGGGGACAGCCTTTCTCTGGAAACACCATATATTTT. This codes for CASSGGQPFSGNTIYF. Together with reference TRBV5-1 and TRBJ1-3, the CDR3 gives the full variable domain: KAGVTQTPRYLIKTRGQQVTLSCSPISGHRSVSWYQQTPGQGLQFLFEYFSETQRNKGNFPGRFSGRQFSNSRSEMNVSTLELGDSALYLCASSGGQPFSGNTIYFGEGSWLTVV.

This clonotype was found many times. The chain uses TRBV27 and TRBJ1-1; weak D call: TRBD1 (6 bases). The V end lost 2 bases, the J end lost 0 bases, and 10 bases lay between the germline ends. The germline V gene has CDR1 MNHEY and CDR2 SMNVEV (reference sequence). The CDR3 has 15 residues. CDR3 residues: CASSLMTGLNTEAFF. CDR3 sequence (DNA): TGTGCCAGCAGTTTAATGACAGGACTGAACACTGAAGCTTTCTTT.

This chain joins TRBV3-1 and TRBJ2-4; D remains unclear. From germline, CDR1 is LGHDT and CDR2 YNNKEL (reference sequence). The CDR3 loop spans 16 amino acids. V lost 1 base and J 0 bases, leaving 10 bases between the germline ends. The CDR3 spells CASSQATLLAKNIQYF. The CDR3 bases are TGTGCCAGCAGCCAAGCCACCCTGCTAGCCAAAAACATTCAGTACTTC. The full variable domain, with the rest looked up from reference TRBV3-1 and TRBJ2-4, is DTAVSQTPKYLVTQMGNDKSIKCEQNLGHDTMYWYKQDSKKFLKIMFSYNNKELIINETVPNRFSPKSPDKAHLNLHINSLELGDSAVYFCASSQATLLAKNIQYFGAGTRLSVL.

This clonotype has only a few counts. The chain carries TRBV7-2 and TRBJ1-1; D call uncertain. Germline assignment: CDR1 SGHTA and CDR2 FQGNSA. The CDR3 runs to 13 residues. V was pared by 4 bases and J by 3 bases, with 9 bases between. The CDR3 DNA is TGTGCCAGCAGCTCTCAGTTGGACACTGAAGCTTTCTTT. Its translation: CASSSQLDTEAFF.

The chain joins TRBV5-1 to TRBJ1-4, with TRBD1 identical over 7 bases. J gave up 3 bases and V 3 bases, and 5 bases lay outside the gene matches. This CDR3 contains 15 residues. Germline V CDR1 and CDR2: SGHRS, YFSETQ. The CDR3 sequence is CASSSAGTANEKLFF. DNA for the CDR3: TGCGCCAGCAGCTCCGCCGGGACAGCTAATGAAAAACTGTTTTTT.

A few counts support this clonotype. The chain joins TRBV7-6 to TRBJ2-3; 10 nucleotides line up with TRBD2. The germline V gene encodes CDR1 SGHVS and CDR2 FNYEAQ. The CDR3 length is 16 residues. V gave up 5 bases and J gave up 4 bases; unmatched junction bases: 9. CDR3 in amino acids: CASSLGLAALADTQYF. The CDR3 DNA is TGTGCCAGCAGCCTAGGACTAGCGGCTTTGGCAGATACGCAGTATTTT.

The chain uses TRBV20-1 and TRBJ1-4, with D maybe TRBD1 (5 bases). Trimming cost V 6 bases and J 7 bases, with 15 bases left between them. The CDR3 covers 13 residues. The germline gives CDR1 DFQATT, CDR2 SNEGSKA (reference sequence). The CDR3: CSARAGGTEKLFF. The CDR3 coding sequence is TGCAGTGCCAGGGCCGGGGGTACTGAAAAACTGTTTTTT.

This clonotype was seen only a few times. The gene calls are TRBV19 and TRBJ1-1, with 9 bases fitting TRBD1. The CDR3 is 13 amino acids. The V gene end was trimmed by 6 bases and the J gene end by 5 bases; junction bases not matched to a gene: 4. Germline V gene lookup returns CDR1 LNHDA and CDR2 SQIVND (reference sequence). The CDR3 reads CASSRDRVTEAFF. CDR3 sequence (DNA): TGTGCCAGTAGCCGGGACAGGGTAACTGAAGCTTTCTTT.

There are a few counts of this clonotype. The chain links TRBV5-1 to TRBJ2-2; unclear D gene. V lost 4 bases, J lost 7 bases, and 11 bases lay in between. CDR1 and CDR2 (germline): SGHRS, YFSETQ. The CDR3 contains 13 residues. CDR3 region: CASSQISNGELFF. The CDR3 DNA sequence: TGCGCCAGCAGCCAAATCTCAAACGGGGAGCTGTTTTTT. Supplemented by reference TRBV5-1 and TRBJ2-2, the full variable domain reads KAGVTQTPRYLIKTRGQQVTLSCSPISGHRSVSWYQQTPGQGLQFLFEYFSETQRNKGNFPGRFSGRQFSNSRSEMNVSTLELGDSALYLCASSQISNGELFFGEGSRLTVL.

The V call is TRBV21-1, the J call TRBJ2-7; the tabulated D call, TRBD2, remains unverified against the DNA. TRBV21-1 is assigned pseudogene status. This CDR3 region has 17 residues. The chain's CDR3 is CASSKGLGTSGIHEQYF. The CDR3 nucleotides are TGTGCCAGCAGCAAAGGGTTGGGCACTAGCGGGATACACGAGCAGTACTTC.

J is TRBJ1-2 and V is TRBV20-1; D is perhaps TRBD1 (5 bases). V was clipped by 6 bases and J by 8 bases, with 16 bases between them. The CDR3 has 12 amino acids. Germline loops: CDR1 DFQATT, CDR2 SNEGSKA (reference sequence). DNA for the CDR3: TGCAGTGCCTCACCGACAGTTATGGGCTACACCTTC. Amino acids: CSASPTVMGYTF.

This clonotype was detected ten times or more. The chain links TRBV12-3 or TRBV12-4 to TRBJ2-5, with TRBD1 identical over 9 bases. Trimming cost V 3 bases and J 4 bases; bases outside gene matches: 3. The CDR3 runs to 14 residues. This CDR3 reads CASSFDRGGETQYF. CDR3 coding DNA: TGTGCCAGCAGTTTCGACAGGGGGGGAGAGACCCAGTACTTC.

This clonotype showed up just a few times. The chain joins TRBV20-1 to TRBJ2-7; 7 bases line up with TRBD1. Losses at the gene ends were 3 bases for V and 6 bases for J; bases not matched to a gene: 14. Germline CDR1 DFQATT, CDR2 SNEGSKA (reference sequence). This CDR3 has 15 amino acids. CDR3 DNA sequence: TGCAGTGCTAGTAGGAGAGGGGCAGGGGGTCTCGAGCAGTACTTC. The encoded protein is CSASRRGAGGLEQYF.